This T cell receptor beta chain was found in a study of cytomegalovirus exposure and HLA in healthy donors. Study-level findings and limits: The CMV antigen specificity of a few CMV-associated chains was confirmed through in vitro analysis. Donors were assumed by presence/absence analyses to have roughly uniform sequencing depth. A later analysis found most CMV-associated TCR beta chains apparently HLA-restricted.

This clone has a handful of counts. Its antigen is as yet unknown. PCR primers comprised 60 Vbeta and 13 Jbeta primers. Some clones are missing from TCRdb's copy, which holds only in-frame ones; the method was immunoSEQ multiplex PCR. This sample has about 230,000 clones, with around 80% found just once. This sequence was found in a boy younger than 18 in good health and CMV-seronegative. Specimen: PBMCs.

Written as DNA, the CDR3 is TGTGCCAGCAGCCTTCGGACAGGGAACACTGAAGCTTTCTTT. It yields the protein CASSLRTGNTEAFF. The rearrangement links TRBV14 to TRBJ1-1, with 7 bases lining up with TRBD1. This CDR3 has 14 amino acids. With 4 bases clipped from V and 1 base from J, the junction kept 3 bases outside the gene matches. CDR1 is SGHDN, CDR2 FVKESK, per germline.